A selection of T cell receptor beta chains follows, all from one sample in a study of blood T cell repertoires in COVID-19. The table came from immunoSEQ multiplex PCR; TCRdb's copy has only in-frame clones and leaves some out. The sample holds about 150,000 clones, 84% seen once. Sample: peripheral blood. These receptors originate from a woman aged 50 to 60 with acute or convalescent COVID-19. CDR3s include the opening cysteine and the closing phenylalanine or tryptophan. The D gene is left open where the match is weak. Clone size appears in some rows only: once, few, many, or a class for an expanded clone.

CDR3 protein: CASSGAGSYNSPLHF
CDR3 DNA: TGTGCCAGCAGTGGGGCTGGCTCCTATAATTCACCCCTCCACTTT
V gene: TRBV2
clone size: few
J gene: TRBJ1-6
D gene: .

CDR3 protein: CASSQVALAGGLSDTQYF
CDR3 DNA: TGCGCCAGCAGCCAGGTGGCCCTAGCGGGGGGTTTGTCAGATACGCAGTATTTT
V gene: TRBV4-3
clone size: once
J gene: TRBJ2-3
D gene: TRBD2

CDR3 protein: CSASLPMGAMNTEAFF
CDR3 DNA: TGCAGTGCTAGTCTCCCAATGGGGGCTATGAACACTGAAGCTTTCTTT
V gene: TRBV20-1
clone size: once
J gene: TRBJ1-1
D gene: .

CDR3 protein: CSVLAGGPNEQFF
CDR3 DNA: TGCAGCGTTCTAGCGGGGGGGCCCAATGAGCAGTTCTTC
V gene: TRBV29-1
clone size: .
J gene: TRBJ2-1
D gene: TRBD2

CDR3 protein: CASSADGINEQFF
CDR3 DNA: TGTGCCAGCAGCGCGGACGGGATCAATGAGCAGTTCTTC
V gene: TRBV6-2/TRBV6-3
clone size: .
J gene: TRBJ2-1
D gene: .

CDR3 protein: CARSKRTAEELFF
CDR3 DNA: TGTGCCAGAAGCAAGCGGACAGCCGAGGAGCTGTTTTTT
V gene: TRBV5-3
clone size: .
J gene: TRBJ2-2
D gene: .

CDR3 protein: CASSDDEAGLNSPLHF
CDR3 DNA: TGTGCCAGCAGCGACGATGAGGCAGGACTAAATTCACCCCTCCACTTT
V gene: TRBV5-8
clone size: once
J gene: TRBJ1-6
D gene: .

CDR3 protein: CASSRRPYTNRGVDNEQFF
CDR3 DNA: TGTGCCAGCAGCCGTCGACCTTATACCAACAGGGGGGTGGACAATGAGCAGTTCTTC
V gene: TRBV11-2
clone size: .
J gene: TRBJ2-1
D gene: TRBD1

CDR3 protein: CASSPRDYNSPLHF
CDR3 DNA: TGTGCCAGCAGCCCCCGGGACTATAATTCACCCCTCCACTTT
V gene: TRBV7-2
clone size: .
J gene: TRBJ1-6
D gene: .

CDR3 protein: CASSLEAGRVETQYF
CDR3 DNA: TGTGCCAGCAGCTTGGAGGCCGGGAGAGTTGAGACCCAGTACTTC
V gene: TRBV5-6
clone size: .
J gene: TRBJ2-5
D gene: .

CDR3 protein: CASSGVYSGYTF
CDR3 DNA: TGTGCCAGCAGTGGAGTGTACTCGGGCTACACCTTC
V gene: TRBV12-3/TRBV12-4
clone size: .
J gene: TRBJ1-2
D gene: .

CDR3 protein: CASSLVSGDTEAFF
CDR3 DNA: TGCGCCAGCAGCTTGGTTTCGGGGGACACTGAAGCTTTCTTT
V gene: TRBV5-1
clone size: .
J gene: TRBJ1-1
D gene: .

CDR3 protein: CASIRPSAGADSPLHF
CDR3 DNA: TGTGCCAGTATAAGGCCTTCGGCAGGGGCTGATTCACCCCTCCACTTT
V gene: TRBV19
clone size: .
J gene: TRBJ1-6
D gene: .

CDR3 protein: CASKTSSGANNEQFF
CDR3 DNA: TGTGCCAGCAAGACTAGCAGCGGGGCTAACAATGAGCAGTTCTTC
V gene: TRBV7-2
clone size: .
J gene: TRBJ2-1
D gene: TRBD2

CDR3 protein: CASSLQGVSSYNEQFF
CDR3 DNA: TGCGCCAGCAGCTTGCAAGGGGTCAGCTCCTACAATGAGCAGTTCTTC
V gene: TRBV5-1
clone size: once
J gene: TRBJ2-1
D gene: .

CDR3 protein: CASSPARENTEAFF
CDR3 DNA: TGTGCCAGCTCACCAGCCAGGGAGAACACTGAAGCTTTCTTT
V gene: TRBV18
clone size: .
J gene: TRBJ1-1
D gene: .

CDR3 protein: CAGPKASLPYEQYF
CDR3 DNA: TGTGCCGGGCCCAAAGCTTCTCTTCCCTACGAGCAGTACTTC
V gene: TRBV5-8
clone size: .
J gene: TRBJ2-7
D gene: .

CDR3 protein: CASSDRGVKNIQYF
CDR3 DNA: TGCGCCAGCAGTGACAGGGGAGTCAAAAACATTCAGTACTTC
V gene: TRBV10-2
clone size: once
J gene: TRBJ2-4
D gene: .

CDR3 protein: CASSLVGGVINEQFF
CDR3 DNA: TGTGCCAGCAGCTTGGTCGGGGGGGTTATAAATGAGCAGTTCTTC
V gene: TRBV5-6
clone size: once
J gene: TRBJ2-1
D gene: TRBD2

CDR3 protein: CASSSETVYGYTF
CDR3 DNA: TGTGCCAGCAGTTCAGAGACAGTGTATGGCTACACCTTC
V gene: TRBV28
clone size: few
J gene: TRBJ1-2
D gene: .

CDR3 protein: CSVELSGGNTEAFF
CDR3 DNA: TGCAGCGTTGAATTATCAGGGGGGAACACTGAAGCTTTCTTT
V gene: TRBV29-1
clone size: .
J gene: TRBJ1-1
D gene: TRBD1

CDR3 protein: CASSPGQTTNEQYF
CDR3 DNA: TGTGCCAGCTCACCCGGACAGACGACCAACGAGCAGTACTTC
V gene: TRBV18
clone size: once
J gene: TRBJ2-7
D gene: .

CDR3 protein: CASGQNYGYTF
CDR3 DNA: TGTGCCAGCGGACAGAACTATGGCTACACCTTC
V gene: TRBV6-5
clone size: .
J gene: TRBJ1-2
D gene: .

CDR3 protein: CASSLTLAGARGGGQFF
CDR3 DNA: TGTGCCAGCAGTCTTACGCTAGCGGGAGCAAGGGGGGGTGGGCAGTTCTTC
V gene: TRBV27
clone size: .
J gene: TRBJ2-1
D gene: TRBD2

CDR3 protein: CASRDTSYEQYF
CDR3 DNA: TGTGCCAGCAGGGACACCTCCTACGAGCAGTACTTC
V gene: TRBV2
clone size: .
J gene: TRBJ2-7
D gene: .

CDR3 protein: CSATSGFEQYF
CDR3 DNA: TGCAGTGCTACTTCGGGGTTCGAGCAGTACTTC
V gene: TRBV20-1
clone size: .
J gene: TRBJ2-7
D gene: .

CDR3 protein: CASSGDTATEAFF
CDR3 DNA: TGTGCCAGCAGTGGGGACACGGCCACTGAAGCTTTCTTT
V gene: TRBV12-3/TRBV12-4
clone size: .
J gene: TRBJ1-1
D gene: .

CDR3 protein: CASSSPTRGGRTFF
CDR3 DNA: TGTGCCAGTAGTAGCCCCACGAGGGGAGGGAGAACTTTCTTT
V gene: TRBV19
clone size: .
J gene: TRBJ1-1
D gene: .

CDR3 protein: CASSLDLLSGSRTGELFF
CDR3 DNA: TGTGCCAGCAGCTTAGATCTACTTAGCGGGAGTCGAACCGGGGAGCTGTTTTTT
V gene: TRBV7-2
clone size: few
J gene: TRBJ2-2
D gene: TRBD2

CDR3 protein: CASSVGQGATQYF
CDR3 DNA: TGTGCCAGCAGCGTGGGACAGGGGGCGACCCAGTACTTC
V gene: TRBV13
clone size: .
J gene: TRBJ2-5
D gene: TRBD1

CDR3 protein: CASSLSGTRSGNTIYF
CDR3 DNA: TGTGCCAGCAGCTTATCTGGCACCCGCTCTGGAAACACCATATATTTT
V gene: TRBV7-9
clone size: .
J gene: TRBJ1-3
D gene: .

CDR3 protein: CASIQWDKETQYF
CDR3 DNA: TGTGCCAGCATTCAGTGGGACAAAGAGACCCAGTACTTC
V gene: TRBV28
clone size: .
J gene: TRBJ2-5
D gene: .

CDR3 protein: CASKRASPYNEQFF
CDR3 DNA: TGTGCCAGCAAGAGGGCGAGCCCCTACAATGAGCAGTTCTTC
V gene: TRBV6-5
clone size: .
J gene: TRBJ2-1
D gene: .

CDR3 protein: CASSLAETGGTEQFF
CDR3 DNA: TGTGCCAGCAGCTTAGCTGAGACAGGGGGTACTGAGCAGTTCTTC
V gene: TRBV7-2
clone size: .
J gene: TRBJ2-1
D gene: TRBD1

CDR3 protein: CASSLPPEYYEQYF
CDR3 DNA: TGTGCCAGCAGCCTCCCCCCGGAGTATTACGAGCAGTACTTC
V gene: TRBV7-9
clone size: .
J gene: TRBJ2-7
D gene: .

CDR3 protein: CASSLGWEAGRPQHF
CDR3 DNA: TGTGCCAGTAGCCTAGGGTGGGAGGCTGGTCGGCCCCAGCATTTT
V gene: TRBV19
clone size: .
J gene: TRBJ1-5
D gene: .

CDR3 protein: CASQGTGSPLHF
CDR3 DNA: TGTGCCAGCCAGGGTACGGGTTCACCCCTCCACTTT
V gene: TRBV25-1
clone size: .
J gene: TRBJ1-6
D gene: .

CDR3 protein: CASSLGRVYTDTQYF
CDR3 DNA: TGTGCCAGCAGCCTAGGCAGGGTATACACAGATACGCAGTATTTT
V gene: TRBV7-8
clone size: .
J gene: TRBJ2-3
D gene: .

CDR3 protein: CASSVTQGNYGYTF
CDR3 DNA: TGTGCCAGCAGTGTCACACAGGGAAACTATGGCTACACCTTC
V gene: TRBV2
clone size: .
J gene: TRBJ1-2
D gene: .

CDR3 protein: CASSFGSRSYEQYF
CDR3 DNA: TGTGCCAGCAGTTTCGGGAGTCGCTCCTACGAGCAGTACTTC
V gene: TRBV27
clone size: .
J gene: TRBJ2-7
D gene: .

CDR3 protein: CAIGVGLAGLEQYF
CDR3 DNA: TGTGCCATCGGGGTGGGACTAGCGGGCCTCGAGCAGTACTTC
V gene: TRBV10-3
clone size: .
J gene: TRBJ2-7
D gene: TRBD2

CDR3 protein: CASSTSGGSTDTQYF
CDR3 DNA: TGCGCCAGTAGCACTAGCGGGGGAAGCACAGATACGCAGTATTTT
V gene: TRBV5-1
clone size: .
J gene: TRBJ2-3
D gene: TRBD2

CDR3 protein: CASSLRGTEAFF
CDR3 DNA: TGTGCCAGCTCACTCAGGGGGACTGAAGCTTTCTTT
V gene: TRBV18
clone size: .
J gene: TRBJ1-1
D gene: TRBD1

CDR3 protein: CASRDPGRGNEQFF
CDR3 DNA: TGTGCCAGCAGGGACCCGGGGAGGGGCAATGAGCAGTTCTTC
V gene: TRBV7-2
clone size: few
J gene: TRBJ2-1
D gene: TRBD2